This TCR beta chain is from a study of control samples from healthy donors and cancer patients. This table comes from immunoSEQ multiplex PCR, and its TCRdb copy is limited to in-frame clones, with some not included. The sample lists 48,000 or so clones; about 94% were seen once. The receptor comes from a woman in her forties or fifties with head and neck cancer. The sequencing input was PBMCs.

The CDR3 nucleotides are TGCGCCAGCAGCCTGACTAGCGGGAGCGTTGAGCAGTACTTC. Amino acid sequence: CASSLTSGSVEQYF. V and J are TRBV5-1 and TRBJ2-7, with 12 positions matching TRBD2. The germline gives CDR1 SGHRS, CDR2 YFSETQ. The trim removed 4 bases at V and 7 bases at J, leaving 6 bases unmatched. The CDR3 is 14 residues long.